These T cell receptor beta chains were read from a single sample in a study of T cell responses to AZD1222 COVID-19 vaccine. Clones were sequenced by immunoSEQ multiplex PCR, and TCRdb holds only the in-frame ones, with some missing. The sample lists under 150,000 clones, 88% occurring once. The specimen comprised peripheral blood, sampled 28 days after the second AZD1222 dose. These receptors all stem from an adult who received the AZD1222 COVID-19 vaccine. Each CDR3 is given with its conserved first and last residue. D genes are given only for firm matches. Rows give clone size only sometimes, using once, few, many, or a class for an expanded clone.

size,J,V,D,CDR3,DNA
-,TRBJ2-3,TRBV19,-,CASSIGGSTDTQYF,TGTGCCAGTAGTATCGGCGGGAGCACAGATACGCAGTATTTT
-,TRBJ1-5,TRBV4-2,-,CAPGPQHF,TGTGCCCCTGGGCCCCAGCATTTT
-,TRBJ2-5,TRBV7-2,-,CASSLRPGNQETQYF,TGTGCCAGCAGCTTAAGGCCAGGGAATCAAGAGACCCAGTACTTC
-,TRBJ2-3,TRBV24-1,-,CATSETDTQYF,TGTGCCACCAGTGAGACAGATACGCAGTATTTT
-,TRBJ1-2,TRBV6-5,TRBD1,CASRDGTGGFGYTF,TGTGCCAGCAGGGACGGGACAGGAGGATTTGGCTACACCTTC
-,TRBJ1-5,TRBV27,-,CASSQRTPYSNQPQHF,TGTGCCAGCAGCCAACGGACACCTTATAGCAATCAGCCCCAGCATTTT
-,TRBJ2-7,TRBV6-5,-,CASSYEQGRYEQYF,TGTGCCAGCAGTTACGAACAGGGGAGGTACGAGCAGTACTTC
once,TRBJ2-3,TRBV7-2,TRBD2,CASSLVAGGPQDTQYF,TGTGCCAGCAGCTTAGTTGCGGGGGGACCTCAGGATACGCAGTATTTT
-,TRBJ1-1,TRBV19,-,CASSNPRDGMNTEAFF,TGTGCCAGTAGCAACCCCAGGGACGGCATGAACACTGAAGCTTTCTTT
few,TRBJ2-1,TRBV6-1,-,CASSESHRNEQFF,TGTGCCAGCAGTGAGAGTCATAGAAATGAGCAGTTCTTC
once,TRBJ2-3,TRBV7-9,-,CASSLAGTPVEYF,TGTGCCAGCAGCTTAGCCGGGACTCCAGTAGAGTATTTT
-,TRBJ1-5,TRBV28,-,CASSRTGTANQPQHF,TGTGCCAGCAGCAGAACAGGGACCGCCAATCAGCCCCAGCATTTT
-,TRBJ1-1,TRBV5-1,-,CASSLDRQPNEAFF,TGCGCCAGCAGCTTGGACCGACAGCCTAATGAAGCTTTCTTT
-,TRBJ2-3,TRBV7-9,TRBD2,CASSLGEGSDTQYF,TGTGCCAGCAGCTTAGGGGAGGGATCAGATACGCAGTATTTT
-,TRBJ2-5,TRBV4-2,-,CASSQEGLTQETQYF,TGTGCCAGCAGCCAAGAGGGTCTAACACAAGAGACCCAGTACTTC
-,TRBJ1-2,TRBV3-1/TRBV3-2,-,CASSQSLPRMEGHYGYTF,TGTGCCAGCAGCCAATCCCTTCCCAGGATGGAAGGGCACTATGGCTACACCTTC